This T cell receptor beta chain was obtained from a study of cytotoxic CD8 clonotypes in ibrutinib-treated CLL (dated by TCRdb to the early 2020s). With respect to the entire study: The cohort included some 14 treatment-naive and some 10 relapsed/refractory patients; under 18 were IGHV unmutated. Cryopreserved peripheral blood mononuclear cells were obtained before treatment, at response, and at either sustained remission or disease progression. Longitudinal samples were obtainable from about 30% of the 86 participants in the trial. Samples averaged about 260,000 productive templates and 80,000 to 100,000 productive rearrangements. Response samples were obtained after a median of around 11 months of treatment, with a range of about 6 to 36 months. Responses were partial in around 25 patients and complete in 2; after median approximately 69 months follow-up, some 15 stayed in remission and about twelve progressed. The paper as a whole reports these results and caveats: Public clonotypes were rare and either shrank or stayed stable during treatment, and the rise in clonality at ibrutinib response reflected expansion of private clonotypes. An increase in clonality was observed at ibrutinib response, with clonality remaining stable during sustained remission and falling back toward baseline at progression. Lymph node repertoires were not examined, and the timing of sampling was not matched between patients in sustained remission and those whose disease progressed. Baseline clonality exceeded that of age-matched healthy donors and correlated strongly with circulating CD8+ T-cell counts.

Worth noting for this clone: It lacks a known antigen. Base qualities are not at hand, and no much larger clone is one base apart.

V lost 0 bases and J lost 14 bases, and the count of bases not matched to a germline gene is 12. The CDR3 covers 14 residues, taking in both the cysteine and the phenylalanine. CDR3 DNA only is kept here, 42 bases in frame from base 1. CDR1 and CDR2 were assigned from the germline V gene as SGHNT and YENEEA. On a MiSeq, deep resolution sequencing aimed for a depth between 1 in 1 million and 1 in 200,000 T cells, with each clonotype covered 10x on average. The immunoSEQ hsTCRB Kit was used to generate the TCR beta libraries. The study's processing was this. ImmunoSEQ Data Assistant and ImmunoSEQ Analyzer were used for data analysis, and V, D and J genes were assigned according to IMGT definitions. Clonality, which ranges from 0 to 1, was calculated as one minus the normalized Shannon entropy of productive rearrangement frequencies. Only overrepresented clonotypes making up at least 0.05% of each patient's repertoire were included in the public clonotype analysis. Thirteen age-matched healthy donor repertoires from immuneACCESS were used as controls for clonality. As stored in TCRdb, this immuneACCESS dataset retains in-frame rearrangements with V and J assigned. A fraction of the clones does not appear; measured against another copy, unresolved V genes explain less than half of the discrepancy, and the remainder lacks a known reason. V, J and clone size are taken as reported in that table, and D and trimming were inferred from the DNA itself. This sample lists about 310,000 clones; about 80% were detected once. The ten largest make up roughly 7% of the sample.

For TCR beta library preparation, roughly 1.8 micrograms of genomic DNA was extracted from cryopreserved PBMCs. Longitudinal blood samples from CLL patients on ibrutinib monotherapy underwent high-throughput TCR beta sequencing. The patients were enrolled in a single-center, open-label phase 2 trial of ibrutinib monotherapy. This specimen consisted of PBMCs, obtained before ibrutinib treatment. The sequence was collected from a human donor with chronic lymphocytic leukemia. Here the chain combines TRBV11-3 and TRBJ2-5; 7 nucleotides in the junction match TRBD2. This receptor carries the CDR3 CASSLDSAGRRPYF. The nucleotide sequence is TGTGCCAGCAGCTTAGATTCAGCGGGAAGGCGTCCCTACTTC.